This TCR beta chain was identified in a study of cytomegalovirus exposure and HLA in healthy donors. The study's findings and limits: Analysis performed later showed TCR beta chains linked to HLA being more clonally expanded than equally common others. The study dropped some indistinguishable V segments, TRBV6-2 and TRBV6-3 among them.

PCR involved 60 Vbeta and 13 Jbeta primers. TCRdb's copy holds only in-frame clones and misses some; the assay was immunoSEQ multiplex PCR. The table shows about 82,000 clones, with 70% to 80% occurring only once. Each donor's status was that of a healthy bone marrow donor. On this clone: Its antigen is as yet unknown. The same CDR3 is also encoded by other DNA sequences in this sample.

The ends were cut back, 3 bases at V and 4 bases at J, with 9 bases in the middle. The CDR3 spans 14 residues. Germline V gene data show CDR1 as LNHDA and CDR2 as SQIVND (reference sequence). This sequence originates from a human donor in good health. The sequenced sample was PBMCs. This chain joins TRBV19 and TRBJ1-4; D is undetermined. The DNA for the CDR3 is TGTGCCAGTAGTATTCGCGGCTTTAATGAAAAACTGTTTTTT. Its protein is CASSIRGFNEKLFF. Filled out from reference TRBV19 and TRBJ1-4, the complete variable domain reads DGGITQSPKYLFRKEGQNVTLSCEQNLNHDAMYWYRQDPGQGLRLIYYSQIVNDFQKGDIAEGYSVSREKKESFPLTVTSAQKNPTAFYLCASSIRGFNEKLFFGSGTQLSVL.